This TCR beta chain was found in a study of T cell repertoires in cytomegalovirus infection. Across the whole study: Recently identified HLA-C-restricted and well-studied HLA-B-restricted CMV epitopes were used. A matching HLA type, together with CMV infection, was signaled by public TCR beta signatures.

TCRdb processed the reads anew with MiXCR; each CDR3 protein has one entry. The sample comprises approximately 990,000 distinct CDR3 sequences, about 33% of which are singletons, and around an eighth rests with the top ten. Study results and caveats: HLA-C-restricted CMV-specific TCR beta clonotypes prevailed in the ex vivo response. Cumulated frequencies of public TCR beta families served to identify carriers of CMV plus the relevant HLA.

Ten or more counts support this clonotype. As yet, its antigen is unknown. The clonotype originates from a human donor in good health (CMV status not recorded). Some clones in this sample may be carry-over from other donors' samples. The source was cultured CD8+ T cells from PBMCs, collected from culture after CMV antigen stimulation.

The CDR3 reads CASRGTGSGYTF. In nucleotides, the CDR3 is TGTGCCAGCAGAGGGACAGGGTCTGGCTACACCTTC. The chain uses TRBV6-6 and TRBJ1-2; 9 bases match TRBD1. V shed 6 bases, J shed 7 bases, and the junction held 3 bases outside the gene matches. Germline V CDR1 and CDR2: MNHNY, SVGAGI (reference sequence). CDR3 length: 12 amino acids.